The next 27 T cell receptor beta chains were all read from a single sample in a study of cytomegalovirus exposure and HLA in healthy donors. The PCR was carried out with 60 Vbeta primers and 13 Jbeta primers. The assay was immunoSEQ multiplex PCR, and TCRdb's table has in-frame clones only and misses some. The repertoire includes 150,000 to 200,000 clones, roughly 79% of them detected once, and around 0.89% sits in the top ten. Material for sequencing was PBMCs. Every receptor here comes from a woman in her forties or fifties in good health and CMV-seropositive.

This chain connects TRBV29-1 to TRBJ1-2; 11 positions match TRBD1. The ends lost 4 bases at V and 2 bases at J; junction bases unmatched: 6. Germline V gives CDR1 SQVTM, CDR2 ANQGSEA. The CDR3 contains 15 residues. This CDR3 reads CSVGGGQGVNYGYTF. As DNA, the CDR3 is TGCAGCGTTGGGGGGGGACAGGGGGTGAACTATGGCTACACCTTC.

This clone was seen only a few times. The rearrangement links TRBV5-6 to TRBJ2-7; 9 nucleotides align to TRBD1. Germline CDR1 and CDR2: SGHDT and YYEEEE. The CDR3 has 12 residues. V was pared by 4 bases and J by 6 bases, with 2 bases of the junction left unmatched. The CDR3 reads CASSQTGGEQYF. For the CDR3, the DNA is TGTGCCAGCAGCCAGACAGGGGGCGAGCAGTACTTC.

This clone was seen once. The chain uses TRBV2 and TRBJ2-7; perhaps TRBD1 as D (6 bases). CDR3 length: 17 amino acids. Trimming took off 10 bases at V and 2 bases at J, with 27 bases between the two ends. The germline gives CDR1 SNHLY, CDR2 FYNNEI. The CDR3 is CAISSRTVDRITYEQYF. The DNA for the CDR3 is TGTGCCATCAGCAGCCGGACAGTCGATAGAATCACCTACGAGCAGTACTTC.

This chain connects TRBV28 to TRBJ2-7; possibly TRBD1 for D (6 bases). The V and J ends lost 6 bases and 7 bases respectively, with 22 bases between them. There are 15 residues in the CDR3. Germline loops: CDR1 MDHEN, CDR2 SYDVKM. CDR3 sequence: CASRPGSTGFGEQYF. As DNA, the CDR3 is TGTGCCAGCAGACCGGGTTCAACAGGGTTCGGGGAGCAGTACTTC. Full variable domain (rest looked up from reference TRBV28 and TRBJ2-7): DVKVTQSSRYLVKRTGEKVFLECVQDMDHENMFWYRQDPGLGLRLIYFSYDVKMKEKGDIPEGYSVSREKKERFSLILESASTNQTSMYLCASRPGSTGFGEQYFGPGTRLTVT.

This clone was counted a single time. The chain recombines TRBV20-1 with TRBJ2-7; weak D call: TRBD1 (6 bases). The CDR3 sequence is 11 residues long. Germline V gene data show CDR1 as DFQATT and CDR2 as SNEGSKA (reference sequence). Trimming took 5 bases from V and 10 from J, leaving 15 bases between them. For the CDR3, the DNA is TGCAGTGCTGACAGGCAGGTTGGCCAGTACTTC. As protein: CSADRQVGQYF.

The chain joins TRBV7-9 to TRBJ2-7, with 9 bases fitting TRBD1. Unmatched junction bases numbered 6, after V lost 3 bases and J lost 0 bases. This CDR3 region has 16 residues. Looked up from germline, CDR1 is SEHNR and CDR2 is FQNEAQ (reference sequence). The CDR3 DNA reads as TGTGCCAGCAGCTTGGGGACAGGGACGATCTCCTACGAGCAGTACTTC. Its protein product is CASSLGTGTISYEQYF.

This clone appeared a single time. This chain links TRBV27 with TRBJ2-7, with TRBD2 matching over 10 bases. The V segment lost 5 bases and the J segment 4 bases; nucleotides outside the gene matches: 14. CDR1 and CDR2 from the germline V gene are MNHEY and SMNVEV (reference sequence). The CDR3 is made up of 17 amino acids. CDR3 region: CASSPDSPSGSLYEQYF. The CDR3 region has the DNA TGTGCCAGCAGTCCCGACTCCCCTAGCGGGAGTTTATACGAGCAGTACTTC.

The chain has TRBV9 and TRBJ2-2; TRBD1 matches at 7 bases. The V and J ends lost 3 bases and 2 bases, in that order; junction bases with no gene match: 7. In germline, CDR1 is SGDLS, CDR2 YYNGEE. This CDR3 contains 16 residues. The CDR3 sequence is CASSARGTANTGELFF. CDR3 coding DNA: TGTGCCAGCAGCGCGAGAGGGACAGCCAACACCGGGGAGCTGTTTTTT.

The rearrangement joins TRBV25-1 to TRBJ2-1; 8 bases agree with TRBD2. The CDR3 is made up of 14 amino acids. CDR1 is MGHDK and CDR2 is SYGVNS in the germline V gene. The J segment lost 7 bases and the V segment lost 7 bases, leaving 9 bases of the junction unmatched. CDR3: CASKASGGPNEQFF. DNA of the CDR3: TGTGCCAGCAAGGCTTCGGGAGGGCCGAATGAGCAGTTCTTC.

This clone was detected a few times. The chain has TRBV6-4 and TRBJ2-3, with 13 bases fitting TRBD2. Germline V gene data show CDR1 as MRHNA and CDR2 as SNTAGT. The CDR3 spans 16 residues. V lost 2 bases to trimming and J lost 2 bases; unmatched junction nucleotides: 1. The CDR3 loop is CASSDTSGGATDTQYF. As DNA, the CDR3 is TGTGCCAGCAGTGACACTAGCGGGGGGGCCACAGATACGCAGTATTTT.

This chain joins TRBV6-1 and TRBJ2-5; the match to TRBD1 covers 11 bases. Germline V CDR1 and CDR2: MNHNS, SASEGT. This CDR3 comprises 15 residues. V shed 6 bases, J shed 3 bases, and the junction held 6 bases outside the gene matches. The CDR3 reads CASSQRDRGKETQYF. CDR3 bases: TGTGCCAGCAGCCAAAGGGACAGGGGGAAAGAGACCCAGTACTTC.

Here the CDR3 reads CASRPWTGEGYTF. Written as DNA, the CDR3 is TGTGCCAGCAGACCCTGGACAGGGGAAGGCTACACCTTC. V and J are TRBV6-5 and TRBJ1-2, with TRBD1 matching over 9 bases. The germline V gene has CDR1 MNHEY and CDR2 SVGAGI. This CDR3 spans 13 amino acids. With V trimmed by 6 bases and J by 8 bases, 7 bases remained unmatched.

The chain employs TRBV14 and TRBJ1-1; perhaps TRBD1 as D (5 bases). Germline CDR1 is SGHDN and CDR2 is FVKESK. The CDR3 is made up of 13 amino acids. Trimming left V 8 bases short and J 0 bases short, with 10 bases between. The CDR3 DNA follows: TGTGCCAGCGGCAGGGTAATGAACACTGAAGCTTTCTTT. Amino acids: CASGRVMNTEAFF.

The CDR3 reads CASTRDTSQRDTQYF. CDR3 DNA: TGTGCCAGCACCCGGGACACCTCTCAGCGGGATACGCAGTATTTT. The V gene is TRBV2, the J gene TRBJ2-3, with a weak D call TRBD1 (6 bases). The V and J ends lost 7 bases and 6 bases respectively, with 20 bases between them. The CDR3 is 15 residues long. Per the germline V gene, CDR1 is SNHLY and CDR2 is FYNNEI.

The CDR3 coding sequence is TGTGCCAGCAGCTTCTTGGGACAGGGGAACGAGCAGTACTTC. This gives the protein CASSFLGQGNEQYF. The gene calls are TRBV11-2 and TRBJ2-7, with 10 bases that match TRBD1. Germline V gene data show CDR1 as SGHAT and CDR2 as FQNNGV. The CDR3 has 14 amino acids. J was trimmed by 5 bases and V by 3 bases; bases with no gene match: 4.

This clone was seen a single time. J is TRBJ1-6 and V is TRBV6-5; D not certain. This CDR3 contains 15 residues. Trimming cost V 2 bases and J 9 bases, with 14 bases left between them. Per germline, CDR1 MNHEY and CDR2 SVGAGI. The CDR3: CASSYTAASGSPLHF. In DNA, the CDR3 is TGTGCCAGCAGTTACACGGCGGCTTCGGGTTCACCCCTCCACTTT.

This clone was detected once. This sequence joins TRBV28 and TRBJ1-3, with D perhaps TRBD1 (6 bases). The CDR3 extends over 15 amino acids. CDR1 and CDR2 (germline): MDHEN, SYDVKM. V lost 5 bases and J lost 0, with 11 bases in between. CDR3 loop: CASSGTPTSGNTIYF. CDR3 nucleotide sequence: TGTGCCAGCAGTGGGACACCTACCTCTGGAAACACCATATATTTT.

Only one count was recorded for this clone. The rearrangement links TRBV28 to TRBJ1-2; TRBD1 aligns across 11 bases. The germline CDR1 and CDR2 sequences are MDHEN and SYDVKM. There are 12 residues in the CDR3. V lost 8 bases, J lost 8 bases, and 4 bases stayed unmatched. In DNA form, the CDR3 reads TGTGCCAGCGAGGACAGGGGGCGAGGCTACACCTTC. It yields the protein CASEDRGRGYTF.

This chain uses TRBV6-1 with TRBJ1-5; the D is unclear. CDR1 is MNHNS and CDR2 is SASEGT in the germline V gene. V gave up 1 base and J gave up 7 bases, with 11 bases separating them. The CDR3 is 14 residues long. CDR3 nucleotide sequence: TGTGCCAGCAGTGAAGTGCGGTTCCGGCAGCCCCAGCATTTT. Amino acids: CASSEVRFRQPQHF.

The chain has TRBV7-2 and TRBJ1-1; TRBD1 matches 9 bases. CDR3 length: 14 residues. With V trimmed by 5 bases and J by 7 bases, 8 bases remained unmatched. The V gene's germline CDR1 is SGHTA and CDR2 FQGNSA. CDR3 coding DNA: TGTGCCAGCAGCCTTTCGACAGGGGGAAGTGAAGCTTTCTTT. It yields the protein CASSLSTGGSEAFF. Based on the CDR3 plus reference TRBV7-2 and TRBJ1-1, the full variable domain is GAGVSQSPSNKVTEKGKDVELRCDPISGHTALYWYRQSLGQGLEFLIYFQGNSAPDKSGLPSDRFSAERTGGSVSTLTIQRTQQEDSAVYLCASSLSTGGSEAFFGQGTRLTVV.

The chain carries TRBV10-3 and TRBJ2-7; TRBD1 matches 7 bases. The CDR3 is made up of 15 amino acids. CDR1 is ENHRY and CDR2 is SYGVKD in the germline V gene. The ends lost 4 bases at V and 4 bases at J; junction bases unmatched: 10. CDR3 coding DNA: TGTGCCATCAGTGGCGGACAGGCTGAGGGGTACGAGCAGTACTTC. Translation gives CAISGGQAEGYEQYF.

This clone was seen once. V usage is TRBV10-3 and J usage is TRBJ2-2, with 8 bases matching TRBD1. Germline values: CDR1 ENHRY, CDR2 SYGVKD. The CDR3 has 14 amino acids. The ends lost 4 bases at V and 4 bases at J; junction bases unmatched: 2. In nucleotides, the CDR3 is TGTGCCATCAGTGGCGACAGGGGCACCGGGGAGCTGTTTTTT. Its protein product is CAISGDRGTGELFF.

This rearrangement joins TRBV2 to TRBJ2-1; 7 positions match TRBD2. The germline CDR1 and CDR2 sequences are SNHLY and FYNNEI. The CDR3 covers 20 residues. The junction had 19 bases not matched to a gene; V was cut back by 2 bases and J by 3 bases. The CDR3 DNA follows: TGTGCCAGCAGTGAATCGCCCCCTAGCGGAACCTTTGGGGGCTACAATGAGCAGTTCTTC. This translates into CASSESPPSGTFGGYNEQFF. The full variable domain, its missing parts supplied by reference TRBV2 and TRBJ2-1, is EPEVTQTPSHQVTQMGQEVILRCVPISNHLYFYWYRQILGQKVEFLVSFYNNEISEKSEIFDDQFSVERPDGSNFTLKIRSTKLEDSAMYFCASSESPPSGTFGGYNEQFFGPGTRLTVL.

V and J are TRBV14 and TRBJ2-5, with a tentative D call TRBD1 (6 bases). The CDR3 extends over 14 amino acids. Trimming took 0 bases from V and 7 from J, leaving 12 bases between them. Germline V CDR1 and CDR2: SGHDN, FVKESK. CDR3 sequence reads: CASSQDWVGGTQYF. DNA for the CDR3: TGTGCCAGCAGCCAAGATTGGGTAGGGGGGACCCAGTACTTC.

The rearrangement links TRBV4-3 to TRBJ1-1, with a tentative D call TRBD1 (5 bases). V was clipped by 0 bases and J by 3 bases, with 26 bases between them. Germline V gives CDR1 LGHNA, CDR2 YSLEER. This CDR3 is 20 amino acids long. CDR3 bases: TGCGCCAGCAGCCAAGAGGGAAAACAGGAACCACGAATTAGGGACACTGAAGCTTTCTTT. Amino acids: CASSQEGKQEPRIRDTEAFF.

The rearrangement joins TRBV5-4 to TRBJ2-2, with 7 bases that match TRBD1. CDR3 length equals 16 residues. V dropped 4 bases and J dropped 2; count of bases not matched to a gene: 8. Germline assignment: CDR1 SGHNT and CDR2 YYREEE (reference sequence). The chain's CDR3 is CASSPGTALNTGELFF. The DNA for the CDR3 is TGTGCCAGCAGCCCGGGGACAGCATTAAACACCGGGGAGCTGTTTTTT. Based on the CDR3 plus reference TRBV5-4 and TRBJ2-2, the full variable domain is ETGVTQSPTHLIKTRGQQVTLRCSSQSGHNTVSWYQQALGQGPQFIFQYYREEENGRGNFPPRFSGLQFPNYSSELNVNALELDDSALYLCASSPGTALNTGELFFGEGSRLTVL.

The CDR3 nucleotides read TGTGCCAGCAGTTTAGAGGCGGCGGAGCAGTACTTC. It is translated as CASSLEAAEQYF. The chain uses TRBV28 and TRBJ2-7; D uncertain. Germline CDR1 is MDHEN and CDR2 is SYDVKM. The CDR3 contains 12 residues. The V and J ends lost 2 bases and 7 bases respectively, with 9 bases between them.